The clone carrying this T cell receptor (beta chain) came up many times. Its antigen remains unknown. The data stem from a study of T cells after posttransplantation cyclophosphamide. Peripheral blood was collected from the related graft donor on the marrow donation day. General observations from the study: TRB overlap between skin or GI tissue T cells and blood was limited. Later blood repertoires were often dominated by clones from the donor CD8+ memory compartment. Recipient CMV seropositivity and CMV reactivation strongly tracked TRB clonality.

The CDR3 covers 13 residues. The junction had 6 bases not matched to a gene; V was cut back by 10 bases and J by 2 bases. The germline gives CDR1 ENHRY, CDR2 SYGVKD. The assay was immunoSEQ multiplex PCR, and TCRdb's table has in-frame clones only and misses some. The counts give 40,000 to 55,000 clones, none of them seen only once; roughly 2.3% is held by the top ten. V is TRBV10-3 and J is TRBJ2-3; 7 bases align to TRBD1. The sample taken for sequencing was PBMCs. This sequence was found in a man aged 40-50 years in good health, CMV-negative, and a related stem cell transplant donor. The CDR3 sequence: CATVDRVTDTQYF. CDR3 DNA: TGTGCCACCGTCGACAGGGTCACAGATACGCAGTATTTT.